This T cell receptor (beta chain) was obtained from a study of T cell repertoires in cytomegalovirus infection. The study's findings and limits: The cumulative frequency of public TCR beta families identified carriers of CMV plus the relevant HLA. The ex vivo response was dominated by HLA-C-restricted CMV-specific TCR beta clonotypes.

This CDR3 spans 15 amino acids. The germline V gene has CDR1 SEHNR and CDR2 FQNEAQ (reference sequence). The V and J ends lost 5 bases and 6 bases respectively, with 20 bases between them. TCRdb passed the reads through MiXCR, listing each CDR3 protein once. The sample lists under 600,000 distinct CDR3 sequences, approximately 16% occurring once. About this clonotype: Its specificity is not known.

This TCR came from a human donor in good health (CMV status not recorded). Some clones in this sample may be carry-over from other donors' samples. The sequencing input was CD8+ T cells from PBMCs. The V call is TRBV7-9, the J call TRBJ2-7; possibly TRBD1 or TRBD2 for D (5 bases each). The DNA of the CDR3 is TGTGCCAGCAGCCCCCAGGGCAGCGGTTTAGGCGAGCAGTACTTC. Its protein is CASSPQGSGLGEQYF.